These 10 T cell receptor beta chains share one sample of origin, sequenced in a study of CD8 T cells in ankylosing spondylitis. TCRdb re-called the 5' RACE reads through MiXCR, storing one row per CDR3 protein. This sample has some 220,000 distinct CDR3 sequences, with about 10% found just once. Sequences were obtained from blood, either unsorted or a sorted T cell fraction (not recorded which). The receptors were gathered from a male donor with ankylosing spondylitis or in good health (not recorded which).

Many counts were recorded for this clonotype. The V and J genes are TRBV12-3 or TRBV12-4 and TRBJ2-1; TRBD1 might be the D (5 bases). Trimming shortened V by 3 bases and J by 15 bases, and 24 bases separated the two germline ends. CDR3 length equals 15 residues. The CDR3 region is CASSFGPSGYPYPFF. CDR3 coding DNA: TGTGCCAGCAGTTTTGGCCCCTCAGGGTATCCCTACCCGTTCTTC.

This clonotype was recorded a few times. J is TRBJ2-2 and V is TRBV25-1; tentative D call: TRBD2 (6 bases). The CDR3 has 15 residues. Germline CDR1 is MGHDK and CDR2 is SYGVNS. With 4 bases removed from V and 7 bases from J, the gap between germline ends came to 16 bases. The CDR3 spells CASSGSGLRVGELFF. For the CDR3, the DNA is TGTGCCAGCAGTGGCTCGGGACTCCGGGTCGGGGAGCTGTTTTTT.

This clonotype was observed at least ten times. The chain employs TRBV21-1 and TRBJ2-1; TRBD2 was called by the table and not checked on the DNA. TRBV21-1 is designated a pseudogene. This CDR3 region has 12 residues. The CDR3 DNA follows: TGTGCCAGCAACACCCTAGCGGACTTCGTGTTCTTC. It yields the protein CASNTLADFVFF.

The chain recombines TRBV18 with TRBJ1-1; 9 bases match TRBD1. The junction had 15 bases not matched to a gene; V was cut back by 3 bases and J by 4 bases. Germline V gene sequence: CDR1 KGHSH, CDR2 LQKENI. This CDR3 spans 18 amino acids. The chain's CDR3 is CASSPPTGGLGWSTEAFF. In DNA form, the CDR3 reads TGTGCCAGCTCACCCCCGACAGGGGGGTTAGGTTGGAGCACTGAAGCTTTCTTT.

This clonotype has only a few counts. The chain links TRBV18 to TRBJ2-3; 9 nucleotides agree with TRBD2. The CDR3 covers 16 residues. In germline, CDR1 is KGHSH, CDR2 LQKENI. Trimming at V came to 2 bases and at J to 4 bases, leaving 7 bases not matched to a gene. CDR3 nucleotides: TGTGCCAGCTCACCAATGGCGGGGGGGCCGTCAGATACGCAGTATTTT. Protein: CASSPMAGGPSDTQYF.

V gene TRBV30 combines with J gene TRBJ2-3; 8 positions match TRBD2. Germline-derived CDR1 and CDR2 are GTSNPN and SVGIG (reference sequence). This CDR3 spans 15 amino acids. V shed 3 bases, J shed 7 bases, and the junction held 12 bases outside the gene matches. CDR3 coding DNA: TGTGCCTGGAGCACCACTAGCGGCCTCACGAATACGCAGTATTTT. It codes for CAWSTTSGLTNTQYF.

Ten or more counts support this clonotype. The rearrangement links TRBV5-1 to TRBJ2-2, with no clear D. The CDR3 is made up of 14 amino acids. Trimming took 0 bases from V and 4 from J, leaving 7 bases between them. The germline CDR1 and CDR2 sequences are SGHRS and YFSETQ. CDR3 loop: CASSLAEITGELFF. The CDR3 DNA reads TGCGCCAGCAGCTTGGCAGAAATCACCGGGGAGCTGTTTTTT.

This clonotype occurred many times. This chain links TRBV20-1 with TRBJ2-7; the D is unclear. Germline loops: CDR1 DFQATT, CDR2 SNEGSKA (reference sequence). V was pared by 6 bases and J by 0 bases, with 12 bases between. CDR3 length: 13 amino acids. The CDR3 loop is CSAGGSNSYEQYF. CDR3 DNA sequence: TGCAGTGCGGGCGGCTCCAACTCCTACGAGCAGTACTTC.

This clonotype has a count of ten or more. The chain uses TRBV5-1 and TRBJ1-1, with D hard to call. The CDR3 is 13 amino acids. V shed 0 bases and J shed 4 bases, with 7 bases lying between them. The germline V gene encodes CDR1 SGHRS and CDR2 YFSETQ. The CDR3 DNA follows: TGCGCCAGCAGCTTGGTTGTGGGCACTGAAGCTTTCTTT. It yields the protein CASSLVVGTEAFF.

This clonotype has at least ten counts. The chain links TRBV29-1 to TRBJ2-7; the match to TRBD2 covers 7 bases. This CDR3 spans 11 amino acids. After removal of 4 bases from V and 7 bases from J, the junction contained 4 bases not matched to a gene. CDR1 is SQVTM and CDR2 is ANQGSEA in the germline V gene. The DNA for the CDR3 is TGCAGCGTTGTGGGCGGGGGAGAGCAGTACTTC. Protein product: CSVVGGGEQYF.